The present T cell receptor beta chain was sequenced within a study of cytomegalovirus exposure and HLA in healthy donors. PCR used 60 Vbeta primers and 13 Jbeta primers. This table comes from immunoSEQ multiplex PCR, and its TCRdb copy is limited to in-frame clones, with some not included. The ten most abundant clones cover 4.5% to 6% of a sample with around 76,000 clones. Whole-study findings and limits: Among TCR beta chains, those listed as cytomegalovirus-associated numbered roughly 150.

Germline values: CDR1 SGHNT, CDR2 YYREEE (reference sequence). The V gene end was trimmed by 0 bases and the J gene end by 5 bases; junction bases not matched to a gene: 12. The CDR3 contains 18 residues. Details on this clone: Its cognate antigen is unknown.

The sample taken for sequencing was PBMCs. J is TRBJ2-5 and V is TRBV5-4; 11 nucleotides line up with TRBD2. This TCR was sampled from a man aged 35 to 55 in good health and CMV-seronegative. CDR3 DNA sequence: TGTGCCAGCAGCTTGGGCGGCACTAGCGGGGGTCTTTGGGAGACCCAGTACTTC. Protein product: CASSLGGTSGGLWETQYF.